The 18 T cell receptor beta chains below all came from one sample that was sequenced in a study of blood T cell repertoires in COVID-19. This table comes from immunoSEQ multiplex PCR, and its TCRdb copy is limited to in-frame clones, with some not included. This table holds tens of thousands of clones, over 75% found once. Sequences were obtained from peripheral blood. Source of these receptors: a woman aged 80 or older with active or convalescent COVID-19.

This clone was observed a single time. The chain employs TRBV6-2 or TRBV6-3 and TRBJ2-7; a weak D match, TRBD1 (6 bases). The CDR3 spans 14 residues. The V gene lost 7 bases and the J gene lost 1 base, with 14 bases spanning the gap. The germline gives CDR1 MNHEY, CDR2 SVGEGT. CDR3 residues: CASTPGTPSYEQYF. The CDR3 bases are TGTGCCAGCACCCCCGGGACACCGTCCTACGAGCAGTACTTC.

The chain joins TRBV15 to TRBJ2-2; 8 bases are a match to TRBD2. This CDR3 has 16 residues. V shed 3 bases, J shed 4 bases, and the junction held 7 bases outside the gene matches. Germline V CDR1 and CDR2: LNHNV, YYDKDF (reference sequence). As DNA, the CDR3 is TGTGCCACCAGCAGGCAGACTAGCGTAGGCACCGGGGAGCTGTTTTTT. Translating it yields CATSRQTSVGTGELFF.

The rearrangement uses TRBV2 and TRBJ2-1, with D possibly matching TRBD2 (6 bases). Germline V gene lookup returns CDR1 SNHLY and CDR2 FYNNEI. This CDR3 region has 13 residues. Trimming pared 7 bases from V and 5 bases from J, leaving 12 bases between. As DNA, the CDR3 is TGTGCCAGCATATCACTAGCCCACAATGAGCAGTTCTTC. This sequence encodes CASISLAHNEQFF. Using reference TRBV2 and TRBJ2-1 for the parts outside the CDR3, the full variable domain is EPEVTQTPSHQVTQMGQEVILRCVPISNHLYFYWYRQILGQKVEFLVSFYNNEISEKSEIFDDQFSVERPDGSNFTLKIRSTKLEDSAMYFCASISLAHNEQFFGPGTRLTVL.

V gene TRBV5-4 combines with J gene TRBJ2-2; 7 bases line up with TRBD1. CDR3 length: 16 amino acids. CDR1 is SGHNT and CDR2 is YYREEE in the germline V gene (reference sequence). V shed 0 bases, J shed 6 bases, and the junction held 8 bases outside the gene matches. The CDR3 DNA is TGTGCCAGCAGCTTGGCTGGCGCAGGGGGATCCGGGGAGCTGTTTTTT. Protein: CASSLAGAGGSGELFF.

The CDR3 loop is CASSTQGASTDTQYF. CDR3 nucleotides: TGTGCCAGTAGTACCCAGGGGGCTAGCACAGATACGCAGTATTTT. This chain joins TRBV19 and TRBJ2-3, with 8 bases identical to TRBD1. With V trimmed by 4 bases and J by 0 bases, 3 bases remained unmatched. Looked up from germline, CDR1 is LNHDA and CDR2 is SQIVND (reference sequence). This CDR3 region has 15 residues.

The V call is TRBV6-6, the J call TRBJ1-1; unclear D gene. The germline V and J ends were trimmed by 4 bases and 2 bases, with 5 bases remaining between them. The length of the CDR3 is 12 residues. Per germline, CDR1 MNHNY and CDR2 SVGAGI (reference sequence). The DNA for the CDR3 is TGTGCCAGCAGTTCCCAAAACACTGAAGCTTTCTTT. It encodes CASSSQNTEAFF.

CDR3 loop: CASSFFGTGGFTQPQHF. The CDR3 DNA reads as TGTGCCAGCAGTTTCTTTGGGACAGGGGGGTTCACTCAGCCCCAGCATTTT. The gene calls are TRBV27 and TRBJ1-5; 11 nucleotides line up with TRBD1. With V trimmed by 3 bases and J by 6 bases, 10 bases remained unmatched. The germline CDR1 and CDR2 sequences are MNHEY and SMNVEV (reference sequence). This CDR3 has 17 amino acids.

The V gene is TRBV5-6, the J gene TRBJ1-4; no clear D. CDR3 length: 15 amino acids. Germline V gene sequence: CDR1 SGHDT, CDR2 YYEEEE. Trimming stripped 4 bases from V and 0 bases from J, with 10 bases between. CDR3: CASSPSTATNEKLFF. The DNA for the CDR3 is TGTGCCAGCAGCCCCTCCACTGCAACTAATGAAAAACTGTTTTTT.

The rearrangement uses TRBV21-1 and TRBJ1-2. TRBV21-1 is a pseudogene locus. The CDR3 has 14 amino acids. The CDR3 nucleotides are TGTGCCAGGATTAAAGCCTCCAAGGGAGATGGCTACACCTTC. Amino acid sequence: CARIKASKGDGYTF.

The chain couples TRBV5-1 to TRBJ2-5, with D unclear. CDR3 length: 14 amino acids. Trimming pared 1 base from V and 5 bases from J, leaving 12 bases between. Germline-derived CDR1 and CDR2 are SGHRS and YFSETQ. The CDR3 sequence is CASSLNGHLETQYF. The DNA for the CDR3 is TGCGCCAGCAGCTTGAATGGGCACCTGGAGACCCAGTACTTC.

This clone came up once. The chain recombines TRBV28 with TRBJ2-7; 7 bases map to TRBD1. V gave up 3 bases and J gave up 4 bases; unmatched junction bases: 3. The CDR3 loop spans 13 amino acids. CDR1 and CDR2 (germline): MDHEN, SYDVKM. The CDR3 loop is CASSFDRDYEQYF. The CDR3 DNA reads TGTGCCAGCAGTTTCGACAGGGATTACGAGCAGTACTTC. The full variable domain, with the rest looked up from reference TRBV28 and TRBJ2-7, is DVKVTQSSRYLVKRTGEKVFLECVQDMDHENMFWYRQDPGLGLRLIYFSYDVKMKEKGDIPEGYSVSREKKERFSLILESASTNQTSMYLCASSFDRDYEQYFGPGTRLTVT.

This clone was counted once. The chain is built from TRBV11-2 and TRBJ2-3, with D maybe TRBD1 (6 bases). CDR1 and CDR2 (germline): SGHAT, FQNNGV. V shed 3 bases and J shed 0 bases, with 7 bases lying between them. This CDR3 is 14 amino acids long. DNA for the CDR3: TGTGCCAGCAGCTTCGGACAGAGCACAGATACGCAGTATTTT. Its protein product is CASSFGQSTDTQYF. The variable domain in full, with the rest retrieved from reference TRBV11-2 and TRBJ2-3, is EAGVAQSPRYKIIEKRQSVAFWCNPISGHATLYWYQQILGQGPKLLIQFQNNGVVDDSQLPKDRFSAERLKGVDSTLKIQPAKLEDSAVYLCASSFGQSTDTQYFGPGTRLTVL.

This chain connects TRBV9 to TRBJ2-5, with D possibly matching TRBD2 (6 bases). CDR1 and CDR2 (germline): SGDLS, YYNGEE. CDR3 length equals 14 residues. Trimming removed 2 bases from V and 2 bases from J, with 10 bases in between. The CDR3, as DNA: TGTGCCAGCAGCGTCGGCGGGACGCAAGAGACCCAGTACTTC. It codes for CASSVGGTQETQYF.

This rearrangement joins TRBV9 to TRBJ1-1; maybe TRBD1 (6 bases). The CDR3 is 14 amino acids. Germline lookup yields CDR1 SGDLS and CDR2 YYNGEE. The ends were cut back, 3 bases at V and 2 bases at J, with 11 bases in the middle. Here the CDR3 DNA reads TGTGCCAGCAGCGCAGACAGGCTTAACACTGAAGCTTTCTTT. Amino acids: CASSADRLNTEAFF. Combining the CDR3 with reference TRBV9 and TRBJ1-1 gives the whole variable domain DSGVTQTPKHLITATGQRVTLRCSPRSGDLSVYWYQQSLDQGLQFLIQYYNGEERAKGNILERFSAQQFPDLHSELNLSSLELGDSALYFCASSADRLNTEAFFGQGTRLTVV.

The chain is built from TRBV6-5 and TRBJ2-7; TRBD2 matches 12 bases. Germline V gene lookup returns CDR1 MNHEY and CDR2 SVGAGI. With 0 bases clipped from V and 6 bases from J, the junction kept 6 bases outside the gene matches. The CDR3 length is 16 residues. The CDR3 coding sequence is TGTGCCAGCAGTTACTCGATATCTAGCGGGAGGGCCGAGCAGTACTTC. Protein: CASSYSISSGRAEQYF.

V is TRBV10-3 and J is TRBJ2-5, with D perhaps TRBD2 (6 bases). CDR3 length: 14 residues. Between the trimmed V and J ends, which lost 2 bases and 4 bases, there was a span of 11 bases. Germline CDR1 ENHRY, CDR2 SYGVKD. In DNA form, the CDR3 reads TGTGCCATCAGTGAGAACGTGGGAGGAGAGACCCAGTACTTC. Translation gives CAISENVGGETQYF.

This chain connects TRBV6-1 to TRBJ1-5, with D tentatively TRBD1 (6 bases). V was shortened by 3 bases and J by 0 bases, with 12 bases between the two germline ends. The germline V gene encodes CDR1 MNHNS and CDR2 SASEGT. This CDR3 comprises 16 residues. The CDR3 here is CASSDRRGTSNQPQHF. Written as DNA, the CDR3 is TGTGCCAGCAGTGATAGAAGGGGGACTAGCAATCAGCCCCAGCATTTT.

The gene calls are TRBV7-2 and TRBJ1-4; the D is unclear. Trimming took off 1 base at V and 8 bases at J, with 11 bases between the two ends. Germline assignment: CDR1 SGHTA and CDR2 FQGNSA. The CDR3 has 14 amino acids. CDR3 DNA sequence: TGTGCCAGCAGCTTAGTGGGCCAGATCGAAAAACTGTTTTTT. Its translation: CASSLVGQIEKLFF.